This T cell receptor beta chain was sequenced in a study of T-cell reconstitution after alpha-beta-depleted transplantation in children. General study results and limits: Reported findings indicate that, about two months after transplant, alpha-beta T cells came from several hundred expanded clones, which were derived from non-depleted graft cells. At one year after transplant, newly produced T cells mostly accounted for T-cell counts and diversity.

The TCRbeta library was prepared with unique molecular identifiers. Each CDR3 protein gets one entry after TCRdb re-called the PCR reads with MiXCR. The table lists hundreds of thousands of distinct CDR3 sequences, approximately 8.9% of them singletons. The sample holds many counts of this clonotype. The target antigen is unknown. The CDR3 is 16 amino acids. With V trimmed by 6 bases and J by 6 bases, 17 bases remained unmatched. The germline V gene has CDR1 SQVTM and CDR2 ANQGSEA. The chain is built from TRBV29-1 and TRBJ1-1, with 9 bases matching TRBD1. The clonotype comes from a male patient aged 10 to 17 who had a stem cell transplant for acute lymphoblastic leukemia, so the T cells may come from the graft donor. Sequencing used PBMCs, mostly from graft donor cells, obtained 180 days after TCRalphabeta/CD19-depleted stem cell transplant. This CDR3 reads CSVGWWRRQGGAEAFF. CDR3 nucleotide sequence: TGCAGCGTAGGGTGGTGGCGACGACAGGGGGGAGCTGAAGCTTTCTTT.